This T cell receptor (beta chain) was obtained from a study of blood T cell repertoires in COVID-19 (TCRdb year 2020). About the study as a whole: Samples from collaborators originated in the United States, Italy and Spain and spanned both the acute and convalescent phases of COVID-19. The material from the prospective study consisted of cDNA or gDNA derived from T cells, B-cell-depleted T cells, or PBMCs. Where available, HLA class I and class II types were taken from metadata supplied by the sample provider and were not determined by assay-based typing. Samples came from the ongoing ImmuneRACE study (first 160 participants) plus 1,254 subjects from 6 global collaborators. Nearly every sample came with metadata listing a de-identified subject ID, COVID-19 status, age in years and sex. A freely available public database, intended as a resource for researchers studying the immune response to SARS-CoV-2, is where the repertoires were released. The dataset comprised deeply sampled blood TCRbeta repertoires from subjects exposed to, actively infected with, or recovered from COVID-19.

From cysteine to phenylalanine, the CDR3 is 14 amino acids long. The read is trimmed to its CDR3 DNA, 42 bases read in frame from base 1. V sheds 0 bases and J sheds 4 bases, leaving 10 bases between their ends. CDR1 SGHRS and CDR2 YFSETQ are derived from the germline V gene. As for this clone: Its antigen is unknown. Base quality data are lacking; no much larger clone is found one base away.

General study outcomes and caveats: The amount of clinical and demographic metadata varied by source and participant and was provided uncurated.

The collaborating institutions used their own protocols to collect whole blood in K2EDTA tubes. Collaborator samples were shipped for TCRbeta analysis as frozen whole blood, isolated PBMCs, or DNA extracted from either sample type. TCRbeta CDR3 regions were amplified from genomic DNA using the immunoSEQ Assay, a bias-controlled multiplex PCR. As for the original processing: The number of nucleated cells in each sample was estimated by amplification of reference gene primers within the assay. To quantify the absolute abundance of each unique TCRbeta CDR3 rearrangement, sequence reads were collapsed and filtered. For each sample, productive Simpson clonality was calculated as the square root of Simpson's diversity index over productive rearrangements. This immuneACCESS table, as held by TCRdb, lists in-frame sequences with V and J called but not all clones. Of the missing ones, under half trace to an unresolved V gene in checked studies; the others have no known cause. D and trimming come from the DNA, and the V and J calls and clone size come from that table. Within this sample are almost 55,000 clones, with around four fifths of them counted one time only. The ten largest make up roughly 3% of the sample.

The sample comprised peripheral blood. This TCR was sampled from a man aged 50-59 years with acute or convalescent COVID-19. The V gene is TRBV5-1 and the J gene is TRBJ1-1; the D gene identity is not certain. The nucleotide sequence reads as follows: TGCGCCAGCAGCTTGGCCGGATGGAGCACTGAAGCTTTCTTT. It is translated as CASSLAGWSTEAFF.